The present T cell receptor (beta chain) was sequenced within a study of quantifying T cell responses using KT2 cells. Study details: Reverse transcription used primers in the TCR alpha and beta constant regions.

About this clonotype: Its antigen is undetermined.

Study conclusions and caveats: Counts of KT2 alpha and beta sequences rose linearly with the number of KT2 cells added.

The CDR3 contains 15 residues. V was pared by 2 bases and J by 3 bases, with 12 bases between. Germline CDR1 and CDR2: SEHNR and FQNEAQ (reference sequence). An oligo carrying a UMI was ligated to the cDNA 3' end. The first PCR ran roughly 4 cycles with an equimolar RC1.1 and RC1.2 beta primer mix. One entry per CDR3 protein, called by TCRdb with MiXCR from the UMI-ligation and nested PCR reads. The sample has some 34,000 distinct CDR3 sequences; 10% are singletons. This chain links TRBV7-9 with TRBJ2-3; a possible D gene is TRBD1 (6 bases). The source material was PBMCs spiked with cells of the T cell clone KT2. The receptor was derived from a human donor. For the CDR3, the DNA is TGTGCCAGCAGCTTACGTCGTACAGGGACAGATACGCAGTATTTT. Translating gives CASSLRRTGTDTQYF.